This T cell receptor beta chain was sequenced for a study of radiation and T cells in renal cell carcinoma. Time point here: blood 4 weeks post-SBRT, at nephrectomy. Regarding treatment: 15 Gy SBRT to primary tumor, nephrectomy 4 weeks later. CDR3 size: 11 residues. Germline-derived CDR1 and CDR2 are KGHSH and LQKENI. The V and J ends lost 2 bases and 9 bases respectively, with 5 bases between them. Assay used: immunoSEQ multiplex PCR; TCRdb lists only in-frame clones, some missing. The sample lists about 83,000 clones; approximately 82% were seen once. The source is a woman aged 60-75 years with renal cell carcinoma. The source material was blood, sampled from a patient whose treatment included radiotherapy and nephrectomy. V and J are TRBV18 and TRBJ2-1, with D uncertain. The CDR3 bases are TGTGCCAGCTCACCAGAGACTGAGCAGTTCTTC. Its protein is CASSPETEQFF.